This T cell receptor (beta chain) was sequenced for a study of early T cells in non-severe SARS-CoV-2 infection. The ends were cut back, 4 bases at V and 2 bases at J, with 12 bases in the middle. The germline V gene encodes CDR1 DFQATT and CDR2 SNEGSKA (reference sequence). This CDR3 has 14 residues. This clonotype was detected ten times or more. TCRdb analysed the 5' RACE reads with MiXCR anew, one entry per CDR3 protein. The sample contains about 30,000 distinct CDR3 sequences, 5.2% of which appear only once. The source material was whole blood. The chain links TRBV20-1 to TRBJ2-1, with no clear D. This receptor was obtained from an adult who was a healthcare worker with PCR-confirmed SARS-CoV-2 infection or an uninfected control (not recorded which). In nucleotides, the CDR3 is TGCAGTGCTATTAGTACCTTCCCCTACAATGAGCAGTTCTTC. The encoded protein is CSAISTFPYNEQFF.